Below are 18 T cell receptor beta chains sequenced from a single sample in a study of blood T cell repertoires in COVID-19. Sequencing was performed with immunoSEQ multiplex PCR; in TCRdb, only in-frame clones are kept and a portion is missing. The top ten hold about 19% of the sample, which has tens of thousands of clones, 75% to 85% seen once. The sequenced material came from peripheral blood. These receptors were collected from an elderly woman with acute or convalescent COVID-19.

This chain uses TRBV18 with TRBJ1-5, with 10 bases identical to TRBD1. The CDR3 spans 18 residues. Germline V lookup: CDR1 KGHSH, CDR2 LQKENI. The junction had 10 bases not matched to a gene; V was cut back by 3 bases and J by 2 bases. The CDR3 coding sequence is TGTGCCAGCTCACCTTCCGGGACAGGGGTTCGTGGCAATCAGCCCCAGCATTTT. It codes for CASSPSGTGVRGNQPQHF.

This clone occurred once. The J gene is TRBJ2-3, the V gene TRBV10-3, with 10 bases that match TRBD2. Losses at the gene ends were 8 bases for V and 4 bases for J; bases not matched to a gene: 6. Germline V gene sequence: CDR1 ENHRY, CDR2 SYGVKD. The CDR3 is 14 amino acids. The DNA for the CDR3 is TGTGCCATCGGCTTACTAGCGGGGTCAGATACGCAGTATTTT. Translation: CAIGLLAGSDTQYF.

This clone was detected ten times or more. The J gene is TRBJ2-2, the V gene TRBV7-9; D may be TRBD1 (5 bases). Germline CDR1 and CDR2: SEHNR and FQNEAQ (reference sequence). Trimming left V 5 bases short and J 4 bases short, with 11 bases between. This CDR3 comprises 14 residues. This chain's CDR3 is CASSLKGSTGELFF. The CDR3 DNA reads TGTGCCAGCAGCCTGAAGGGGTCCACCGGGGAGCTGTTTTTT.

The rearrangement uses TRBV30 and TRBJ1-4, with D unclear. Germline values: CDR1 GTSNPN, CDR2 SVGIG (reference sequence). V was trimmed by 3 bases and J by 8 bases, leaving 10 bases between them. The CDR3 loop spans 12 amino acids. CDR3 region: CAWSLRREKLFF. For the CDR3, the DNA is TGTGCCTGGAGCCTAAGGCGGGAAAAACTGTTTTTT.

The chain uses TRBV5-5 and TRBJ2-7; D is possibly TRBD1 (6 bases). V lost 3 bases, J lost 5 bases, and 12 bases lay in between. CDR1 is SGHKS, CDR2 YYEKEE, per germline (reference sequence). The CDR3 has 13 residues. The CDR3 loop reads CASSSLDSHEQYF. In nucleotides, the CDR3 is TGTGCCAGCAGCTCTCTGGACAGTCACGAGCAGTACTTC.

The table lists this clone with a count of one. V and J are TRBV7-9 and TRBJ1-5, with no clear D. The V gene's germline CDR1 is SEHNR and CDR2 FQNEAQ (reference sequence). Trimming removed 5 bases from V and 0 bases from J, with 14 bases in between. This CDR3 has 16 residues. DNA of the CDR3: TGTGCCAGCAGCGTCGGCGCAGGCGTTAGCAATCAGCCCCAGCATTTT. This sequence encodes CASSVGAGVSNQPQHF.

The chain employs TRBV5-4 and TRBJ2-7; 7 bases are shared with TRBD1. This CDR3 has 15 residues. V lost 2 bases to trimming and J lost 7 bases; unmatched junction nucleotides: 12. The germline CDR1 and CDR2 sequences are SGHNT and YYREEE (reference sequence). CDR3 loop: CASSLFGTDPWEQYF. The CDR3 DNA is TGTGCCAGCAGCTTATTTGGGACAGACCCGTGGGAGCAGTACTTC.

This chain links TRBV3-1 (or the pseudogene TRBV3-2) with TRBJ2-7; 11 bases map to TRBD2. Germline assignment: CDR1 LGHDT and CDR2 YNNKEL (reference sequence). Trimming removed 6 bases from V and 3 bases from J; junction bases left unmatched: 4. The CDR3 has 14 amino acids. The CDR3 sequence is CASRGTSGSYEQYF. For the CDR3, the DNA is TGTGCCAGCAGAGGGACTAGCGGTAGCTACGAGCAGTACTTC.

This chain links TRBV11-2 with TRBJ1-2, with D tentatively TRBD1 (5 bases). The germline V gene has CDR1 SGHAT and CDR2 FQNNGV. Trimming stripped 1 base from V and 3 bases from J, with 21 bases between. CDR3 length: 18 amino acids. The CDR3 region has the DNA TGTGCCAGCAGCTTAGGAACCTCCAGGGTGGGTCGCGACTATGGCTACACCTTC. This codes for CASSLGTSRVGRDYGYTF.

The rearrangement joins TRBV19 to TRBJ1-4; maybe TRBD1 (5 bases). There are 16 residues in the CDR3. The germline V gene encodes CDR1 LNHDA and CDR2 SQIVND (reference sequence). V dropped 4 bases and J dropped 8 bases, with 20 bases sitting between them. The CDR3 sequence: CASSNPSRGLREKLFF. The CDR3 DNA follows: TGTGCCAGTAGTAACCCCTCTCGGGGACTGCGGGAAAAACTGTTTTTT.

V gene TRBV2 combines with J gene TRBJ1-1; D uncertain. This CDR3 region has 17 residues. With 2 bases removed from V and 1 base from J, the gap between germline ends came to 17 bases. Looked up from germline, CDR1 is SNHLY and CDR2 is FYNNEI. The CDR3, as DNA: TGTGCCAGCAGTGAATCCCCGCCGGGGAGCTCGAACACTGAAGCTTTCTTT. Protein: CASSESPPGSSNTEAFF.

The chain carries TRBV5-1 and TRBJ1-4; weak D call: TRBD1 (5 bases). Trimming cost V 4 bases and J 0 bases, with 10 bases left between them. This CDR3 is 15 amino acids long. CDR1 SGHRS and CDR2 YFSETQ come from the germline V gene. CDR3 in DNA: TGCGCCAGCAGCCCGCAGGGCGCAACTAATGAAAAACTGTTTTTT. Its protein is CASSPQGATNEKLFF.

V usage is TRBV6-1 and J usage is TRBJ2-1; D unclear. Germline CDR1 reads MNHNS; CDR2 reads SASEGT. Trimming shortened V by 1 base and J by 6 bases, and 16 bases separated the two germline ends. The CDR3 runs 16 residues. CDR3 residues: CASSEDRPSGSNEQFF. Written as DNA, the CDR3 is TGTGCCAGCAGTGAAGATAGGCCCTCGGGTAGCAATGAGCAGTTCTTC.

This clone was counted a single time. This chain uses TRBV11-2 with TRBJ2-3; 8 bases fit TRBD2. Germline V gene lookup returns CDR1 SGHAT and CDR2 FQNNGV. With 4 bases clipped from V and 4 bases from J, the junction kept 4 bases outside the gene matches. This CDR3 is 14 amino acids long. The CDR3 DNA follows: TGTGCCAGCAGCTCCAGGACTAGCCCAGATACGCAGTATTTT. Encoded protein: CASSSRTSPDTQYF.

The chain couples TRBV7-3 to TRBJ2-1, with no clear D. This CDR3 is built from 14 residues. V gave up 5 bases and J gave up 5 bases, with 13 bases separating them. Germline V CDR1 and CDR2: SGHTA, FQGTGA. CDR3 in amino acids: CASSKELENNEQFF. CDR3 DNA: TGTGCCAGCAGCAAGGAGCTGGAGAACAATGAGCAGTTCTTC.

This clone came up once. The chain uses TRBV29-1 and TRBJ1-2, with 8 bases lining up with TRBD1. With V trimmed by 6 bases and J by 3 bases, 3 bases remained unmatched. Germline CDR1 SQVTM, CDR2 ANQGSEA. CDR3 length: 12 amino acids. CDR3: CSVQGADYGYTF. The CDR3, as DNA: TGCAGCGTCCAGGGGGCGGACTATGGCTACACCTTC.

V is TRBV4-2 and J is TRBJ2-7; D uncertain. This CDR3 comprises 13 residues. Between the trimmed V and J ends, which lost 2 bases and 5 bases, there was a span of 10 bases. The V gene's germline CDR1 is LGHNA and CDR2 YNFKEQ. CDR3 bases: TGTGCCAGCAGCCAAAACAGAAGGAACGAGCAGTACTTC. Its protein is CASSQNRRNEQYF.

J is TRBJ2-7 and V is TRBV2, with 7 bases that match TRBD1. The germline CDR1 and CDR2 sequences are SNHLY and FYNNEI. J was trimmed by 3 bases and V by 6 bases; bases with no gene match: 11. The CDR3 has 15 amino acids. The CDR3 protein is CASSANPGQFYEQYF. The CDR3 coding sequence is TGTGCCAGCAGCGCCAACCCGGGACAGTTCTACGAGCAGTACTTC.